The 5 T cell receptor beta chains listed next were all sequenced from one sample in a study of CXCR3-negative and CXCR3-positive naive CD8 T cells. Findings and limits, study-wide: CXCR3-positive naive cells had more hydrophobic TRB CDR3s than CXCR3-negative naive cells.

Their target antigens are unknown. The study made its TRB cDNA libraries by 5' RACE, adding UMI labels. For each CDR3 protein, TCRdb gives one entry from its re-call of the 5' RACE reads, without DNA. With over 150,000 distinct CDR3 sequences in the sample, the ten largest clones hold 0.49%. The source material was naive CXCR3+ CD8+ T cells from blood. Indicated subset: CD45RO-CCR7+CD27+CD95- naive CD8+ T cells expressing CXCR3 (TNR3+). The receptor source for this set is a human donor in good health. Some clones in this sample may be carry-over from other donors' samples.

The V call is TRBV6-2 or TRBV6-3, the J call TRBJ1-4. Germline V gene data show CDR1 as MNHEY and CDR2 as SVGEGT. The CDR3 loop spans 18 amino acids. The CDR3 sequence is CASSYSEEAGSDGEKLFF.

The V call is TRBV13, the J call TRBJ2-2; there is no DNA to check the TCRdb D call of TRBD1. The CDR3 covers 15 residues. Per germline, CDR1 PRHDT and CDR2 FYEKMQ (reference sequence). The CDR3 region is CASSLYGQHTGELFF.

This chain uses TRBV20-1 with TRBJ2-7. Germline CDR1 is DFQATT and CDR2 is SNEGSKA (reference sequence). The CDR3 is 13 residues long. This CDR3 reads CSARDLRDYEQYF.

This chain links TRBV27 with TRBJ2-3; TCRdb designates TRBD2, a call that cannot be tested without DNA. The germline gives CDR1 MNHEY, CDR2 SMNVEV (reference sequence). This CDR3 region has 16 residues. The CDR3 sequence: CASSLWVASRTDTQYF.

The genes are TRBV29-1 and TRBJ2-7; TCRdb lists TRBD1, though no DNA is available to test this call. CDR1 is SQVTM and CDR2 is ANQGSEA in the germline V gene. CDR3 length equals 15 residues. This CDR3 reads CSVCLPDRVCYEQYF.